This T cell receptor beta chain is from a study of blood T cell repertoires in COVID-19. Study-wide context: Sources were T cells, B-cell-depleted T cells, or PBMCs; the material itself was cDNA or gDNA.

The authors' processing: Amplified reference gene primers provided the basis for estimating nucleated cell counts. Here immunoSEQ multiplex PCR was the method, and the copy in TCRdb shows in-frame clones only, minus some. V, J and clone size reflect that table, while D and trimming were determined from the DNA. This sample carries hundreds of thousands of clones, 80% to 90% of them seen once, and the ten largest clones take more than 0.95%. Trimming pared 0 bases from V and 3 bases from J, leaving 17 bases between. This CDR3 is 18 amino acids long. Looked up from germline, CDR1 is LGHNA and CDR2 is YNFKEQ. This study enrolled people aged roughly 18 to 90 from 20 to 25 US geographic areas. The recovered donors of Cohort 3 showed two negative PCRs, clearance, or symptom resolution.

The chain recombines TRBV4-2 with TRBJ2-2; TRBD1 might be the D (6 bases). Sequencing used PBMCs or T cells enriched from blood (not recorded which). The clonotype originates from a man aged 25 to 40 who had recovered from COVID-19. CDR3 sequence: CASSQDGGHPRYTGELFF. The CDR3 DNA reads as TGTGCCAGCAGCCAAGATGGGGGACACCCTCGTTACACCGGGGAGCTGTTTTTT.